This T cell receptor (beta chain) was profiled in a study of circulating and synovial CD4+ cells in juvenile arthritis. This CDR3 has 14 amino acids. Trimming at V came to 7 bases and at J to 7 bases, leaving 8 bases not matched to a gene. Germline CDR1 and CDR2: MDHEN and SYDVKM. This clone is deemed medium-sized. What it binds is unknown. Study observations and caveats: Compared with bulk blood, circulating pathogenic-like lymphocytes shared substantially more CDR3 sequences with synovial T cells. CPL versus bulk CD4 samples: T cell genome counts differed by at least an order of magnitude.

Libraries were prepared by immunoSEQ multiplex PCR; TCRdb keeps only in-frame clonotypes and omits some of them. The sample carries roughly 14,000 clones, 80% to 85% recorded once. The chain combines TRBV28 with TRBJ1-3, with 9 bases identical to TRBD1. The clonotype was recovered from a human patient with juvenile idiopathic arthritis. Some clones in this sample may be carry-over from other donors' samples. The sample taken for sequencing was CD4+ T cells from synovial fluid. CDR3 amino acids: CASTPGQGGNTIYF. The CDR3 nucleotides read TGTGCCAGCACACCGGGACAGGGTGGGAACACCATATATTTT.